These 27 T cell receptor beta chains share one sample of origin, sequenced in a study of T cell responses to AZD1222 COVID-19 vaccine. Some clones are missing from TCRdb's copy, which holds only in-frame ones; the method was immunoSEQ multiplex PCR. The table includes 75,000 to 80,000 clones, about 90% detected once. The source was peripheral blood, collected 28 days after the second AZD1222 dose. These TCRs come from an adult who received the AZD1222 COVID-19 vaccine.

V gene TRBV5-1 combines with J gene TRBJ1-2, with D unclear. Germline CDR1 is SGHRS and CDR2 is YFSETQ. Between the trimmed V and J ends, which lost 0 bases and 1 base, there was a span of 7 bases. CDR3 length: 14 residues. The CDR3 loop is CASSLDPSNYGYTF. CDR3 in DNA: TGCGCCAGCAGCTTGGATCCGAGTAACTATGGCTACACCTTC.

This chain uses TRBV30 with TRBJ1-4, with D maybe TRBD1 (5 bases). The CDR3 extends over 13 amino acids. Trimming removed 2 bases from V and 7 bases from J, with 11 bases in between. CDR1 is GTSNPN and CDR2 is SVGIG in the germline V gene (reference sequence). This CDR3 is CAWSPYRSEKLFF. The CDR3 DNA reads TGTGCCTGGAGTCCTTACAGGTCTGAAAAACTGTTTTTT.

This clone was seen only once. The limits of the CDR3 on the DNA are not certain, so only TCRdb's listed CDR3 is given. V is TRBV29-1 and J is TRBJ2-4; the table names TRBD2, a call not compared with the DNA. Germline V gene data show CDR1 as SQVTM and CDR2 as ANQGSEA. The CDR3 adds up to 8 amino acids, both ends counted. Here the CDR3 reads CSVAYGSF.

The rearrangement links TRBV5-6 to TRBJ2-3; D is possibly TRBD2 (5 bases). With 4 bases removed from V and 3 bases from J, the gap between germline ends came to 9 bases. Germline V gives CDR1 SGHDT, CDR2 YYEEEE. This CDR3 contains 13 residues. The CDR3 here is CASSPPGTDTQYF. DNA of the CDR3: TGTGCCAGCAGCCCCCCGGGGACAGATACGCAGTATTTT.

The rearrangement links TRBV11-1 to TRBJ2-7; TRBD2 is a possible D gene (5 bases). CDR3 length: 14 amino acids. Trimming cost V 6 bases and J 4 bases, with 16 bases left between them. The germline V gene encodes CDR1 SGHAT and CDR2 FQDESV (reference sequence). CDR3 region: CASSRGLPAYEQYF. The CDR3 DNA reads TGTGCCAGCAGTCGCGGACTTCCGGCATACGAGCAGTACTTC.

The chain carries TRBV27 and TRBJ1-2, with D possibly matching TRBD1 (6 bases). The CDR3 runs to 14 residues. Germline CDR1 MNHEY, CDR2 SMNVEV (reference sequence). The V end lost 3 bases, the J end lost 4 bases, and 12 bases lay between the germline ends. For the CDR3, the DNA is TGTGCCAGCAGTTTGAATGGACAGTTCTATGGCTACACCTTC. Residues: CASSLNGQFYGYTF.

The CDR3 spells CASSLRERIQETQYF. CDR3 nucleotide sequence: TGTGCCAGCAGCTTGAGGGAGCGGATCCAAGAGACCCAGTACTTC. The rearrangement links TRBV7-8 to TRBJ2-5; weak D call: TRBD2 (5 bases). The CDR3 contains 15 residues. Trimming took off 3 bases at V and 1 base at J, with 12 bases between the two ends. Germline V gives CDR1 SGHVS, CDR2 FQNEAQ. The whole variable domain, remainder taken from reference TRBV7-8 and TRBJ2-5, is GAGVSQSPRYKVAKRGQDVALRCDPISGHVSLFWYQQALGQGPEFLTYFQNEAQLDKSGLPSDRFFAERPEGSVSTLKIQRTQQEDSAVYLCASSLRERIQETQYFGPGTRLLVL.

This sequence joins TRBV6-2 or TRBV6-3 and TRBJ2-5; D unclear. Germline loops: CDR1 MNHEY, CDR2 SVGEGT. Trimming took 6 bases from V and 4 from J, leaving 6 bases between them. The CDR3 is 11 residues long. CDR3 region: CASSPRETQYF. CDR3 sequence (DNA): TGTGCCAGCAGCCCCCGAGAGACCCAGTACTTC.

The chain employs TRBV7-2 and TRBJ1-1, with D possibly being TRBD1 (6 bases). The CDR3 consists of 12 residues. Trimming removed 5 bases at V and 7 bases at J, with 11 bases between. CDR1 is SGHTA and CDR2 is FQGNSA in the germline V gene. CDR3 sequence (DNA): TGTGCCAGCAGCGGAGTACAGGGTGAAGCTTTCTTT. This codes for CASSGVQGEAFF.

The CDR3 DNA reads as TGTGCCATCAGTGAGCTTAAGAGAGCAACTAATGAAAAACTGTTTTTT. This codes for CAISELKRATNEKLFF. V gene TRBV10-3 combines with J gene TRBJ1-4; D gene ambiguous. The CDR3 spans 16 residues. CDR1 and CDR2 from the germline V gene are ENHRY and SYGVKD. V was pared by 2 bases and J by 0 bases, with 10 bases between.

In regard to this clone: The same CDR3 also results from other DNA sequences found in this sample. CDR3 nucleotides: TGCAGCGTTGAAAACTCAGGTGTCTATGGCTACACCTTC. This encodes CSVENSGVYGYTF. The chain is built from TRBV29-1 and TRBJ1-2, with D uncertain. The V gene lost 2 bases and the J gene lost 4 bases, with 11 bases spanning the gap. The CDR3 is 13 residues long. Germline V CDR1 and CDR2: SQVTM, ANQGSEA.

The J gene is TRBJ1-6, the V gene TRBV3-1 (or the pseudogene TRBV3-2); D gene uncertain. The CDR3 loop spans 12 amino acids. The V end was cut by 5 bases, the J end by 11 bases, with 10 bases between. CDR1 is LGHDT and CDR2 is YNNKEL in the germline V gene (reference sequence). The DNA for the CDR3 is TGTGCCAGCAGCTCCCCCGGGGCACCCCTCCACTTT. Translated: CASSSPGAPLHF.

The chain combines TRBV5-6 with TRBJ1-1; TRBD1 is a possible D gene (5 bases). Looked up from germline, CDR1 is SGHDT and CDR2 is YYEEEE. Trimming took 0 bases from V and 8 from J, leaving 11 bases between them. This CDR3 has 13 residues. The CDR3 spells CASSLDWGGEAFF. The CDR3 DNA reads as TGTGCCAGCAGCTTGGATTGGGGGGGAGAAGCTTTCTTT.

This clone was detected only once. The chain employs TRBV25-1 and TRBJ1-2; D not certain. This CDR3 is 14 amino acids long. Germline V gene data show CDR1 as MGHDK and CDR2 as SYGVNS. Trimming left V 3 bases short and J 4 bases short, with 12 bases between. CDR3 bases: TGTGCCAGCAGTGATGAGGGCAAAGTCTATGGCTACACCTTC. Its protein product is CASSDEGKVYGYTF.

This clone was recorded a few times. The chain couples TRBV3-1 (or the pseudogene TRBV3-2) to TRBJ1-1; 7 bases agree with TRBD1. The CDR3 loop spans 16 amino acids. Germline V gene data show CDR1 as LGHDT and CDR2 as YNNKEL (reference sequence). J lost 6 bases, V lost 0 bases, and 10 bases had no gene match. CDR3 nucleotide sequence: TGTGCCAGCAGCCAAGATTGGAGGGGGCGAAGGCCTGAAGCTTTCTTT. Translation: CASSQDWRGRRPEAFF.

This rearrangement joins TRBV5-1 to TRBJ1-6; the D gene is possibly TRBD1 (6 bases). The CDR3 contains 15 residues. CDR1 is SGHRS and CDR2 is YFSETQ in the germline V gene. Between the trimmed V and J ends, which lost 0 bases and 7 bases, there was a span of 11 bases. The CDR3 DNA sequence: TGCGCCAGCAGCTTGGCGGGGCAGGGGAATTCACCCCTCCACTTT. It is translated as CASSLAGQGNSPLHF.

This chain connects TRBV14 to TRBJ1-4; the match to TRBD1 covers 9 bases. The CDR3 is 15 amino acids. CDR1 and CDR2 (germline): SGHDN, FVKESK. After removal of 4 bases from V and 8 bases from J, the junction contained 8 bases not matched to a gene. The CDR3 here is CASSPLGQGEEKLFF. The CDR3 DNA reads as TGTGCCAGCAGCCCCTTGGGACAGGGTGAGGAAAAACTGTTTTTT.

This chain joins TRBV29-1 and TRBJ1-1; D unclear. Germline CDR1 SQVTM, CDR2 ANQGSEA. The CDR3 has 12 amino acids. Trimming took 4 bases from V and 1 from J, leaving 7 bases between them. This CDR3 is CSVVWQNTEAFF. The CDR3 DNA follows: TGCAGCGTTGTTTGGCAGAACACTGAAGCTTTCTTT.

The V and J genes are TRBV28 and TRBJ2-3, with no clear D. This CDR3 is built from 13 residues. Trimming shortened V by 5 bases and J by 3 bases, and 9 bases separated the two germline ends. Per the germline V gene, CDR1 is MDHEN and CDR2 is SYDVKM. CDR3 sequence (DNA): TGTGCCAGCAGTCCCCCAACGACAGATACGCAGTATTTT. It is translated as CASSPPTTDTQYF.

This chain uses TRBV7-2 with TRBJ1-5; D may be TRBD1 (5 bases). In germline, CDR1 is SGHTA, CDR2 FQGNSA. The CDR3 extends over 15 amino acids. V was trimmed by 5 bases and J by 0 bases, leaving 11 bases between them. CDR3 DNA sequence: TGTGCCAGCAGCCCTCGGGGGTATAGCAATCAGCCCCAGCATTTT. Its protein product is CASSPRGYSNQPQHF.

This clone appeared once. The chain combines TRBV5-4 with TRBJ1-6, with no clear D. The CDR3 is 13 residues long. Germline V gene lookup returns CDR1 SGHNT and CDR2 YYREEE (reference sequence). V lost 4 bases and J lost 8, with 10 bases in between. CDR3 nucleotide sequence: TGTGCCAGCAGCGAATCACGTTATTCACCCCTCCACTTT. Protein sequence: CASSESRYSPLHF.

This rearrangement joins TRBV15 to TRBJ1-1, with 9 bases fitting TRBD1. The CDR3 runs 15 residues. V shed 3 bases, J shed 8 bases, and the junction held 10 bases outside the gene matches. Germline CDR1 LNHNV, CDR2 YYDKDF (reference sequence). CDR3: CATSRLTGGAAEAFF. As DNA, the CDR3 is TGTGCCACCAGCAGGCTAACAGGGGGCGCAGCCGAAGCTTTCTTT. Based on the CDR3 plus reference TRBV15 and TRBJ1-1, the full variable domain is DAMVIQNPRYQVTQFGKPVTLSCSQTLNHNVMYWYQQKSSQAPKLLFHYYDKDFNNEADTPDNFQSRRPNTSFCFLDIRSPGLGDTAMYLCATSRLTGGAAEAFFGQGTRLTVV.

The chain joins TRBV28 to TRBJ1-5, with D maybe TRBD1 (6 bases). The CDR3 sequence is 12 residues long. CDR1 and CDR2 (germline): MDHEN, SYDVKM. Trimming shortened V by 11 bases and J by 7 bases, and 15 bases separated the two germline ends. This chain's CDR3 is CAGKGGDQPQHF. CDR3 bases: TGTGCCGGTAAGGGGGGAGACCAGCCCCAGCATTTT.

The chain joins TRBV5-1 to TRBJ2-3, with TRBD1 matching 8 bases. Germline V lookup: CDR1 SGHRS, CDR2 YFSETQ. The CDR3 runs 15 residues. Losses at the gene ends were 4 bases for V and 0 bases for J; bases not matched to a gene: 4. The CDR3 here is CASSQGQASTDTQYF. CDR3 coding DNA: TGCGCCAGCAGCCAGGGACAGGCGAGCACAGATACGCAGTATTTT.

CDR3 loop: CASSFGTPSNQPQHF. The DNA of the CDR3 is TGTGCCAGCAGTTTCGGGACACCAAGCAATCAGCCCCAGCATTTT. The genes are TRBV28 and TRBJ1-5; tentatively, D is TRBD1 (6 bases). The CDR3 is 15 amino acids. The V and J ends lost 3 bases and 1 base respectively, with 10 bases between them. Germline CDR1 MDHEN, CDR2 SYDVKM.

The J gene is TRBJ2-2, the V gene TRBV19, with D possibly TRBD1 on 5 matching bases. The CDR3 length is 17 residues. V was pared by 1 base and J by 6 bases, with 18 bases between. Germline CDR1 LNHDA, CDR2 SQIVND (reference sequence). The CDR3 DNA reads TGTGCCAGTAGTATAGCTCGAGGAACAGGCGTGGCCGGGGAGCTGTTTTTT. This codes for CASSIARGTGVAGELFF.

Only a few counts were recorded for this clone. J is TRBJ1-5 and V is TRBV28, with 9 bases that match TRBD1. The CDR3 loop spans 16 amino acids. The V gene's germline CDR1 is MDHEN and CDR2 SYDVKM. The junction had 7 bases not matched to a gene; V was cut back by 6 bases and J by 1 base. The CDR3 DNA sequence: TGTGCCAGCAGGGGACAGGGCCTAGGGAGCAATCAGCCCCAGCATTTT. Encoded protein: CASRGQGLGSNQPQHF.